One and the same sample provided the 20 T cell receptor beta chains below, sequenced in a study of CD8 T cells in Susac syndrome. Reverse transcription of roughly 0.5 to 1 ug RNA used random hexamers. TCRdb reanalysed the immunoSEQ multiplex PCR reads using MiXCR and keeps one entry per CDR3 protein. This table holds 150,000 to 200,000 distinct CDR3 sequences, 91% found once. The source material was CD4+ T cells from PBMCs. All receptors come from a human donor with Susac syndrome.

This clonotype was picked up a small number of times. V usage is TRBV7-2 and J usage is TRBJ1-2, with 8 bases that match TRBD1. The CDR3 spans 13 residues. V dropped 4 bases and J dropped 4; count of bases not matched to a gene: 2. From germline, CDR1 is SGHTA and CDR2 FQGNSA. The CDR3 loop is CASSSGQVYGYTF. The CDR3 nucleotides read TGTGCCAGCAGCTCGGGACAGGTCTATGGCTACACCTTC. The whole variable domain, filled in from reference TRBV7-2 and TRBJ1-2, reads GAGVSQSPSNKVTEKGKDVELRCDPISGHTALYWYRQSLGQGLEFLIYFQGNSAPDKSGLPSDRFSAERTGGSVSTLTIQRTQQEDSAVYLCASSSGQVYGYTFGSGTRLTVV.

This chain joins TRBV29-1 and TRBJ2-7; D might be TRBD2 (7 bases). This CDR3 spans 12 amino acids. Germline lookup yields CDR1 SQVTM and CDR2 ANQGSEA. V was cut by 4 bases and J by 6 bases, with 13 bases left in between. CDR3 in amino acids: CSVARGGVEQYF. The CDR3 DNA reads TGCAGCGTTGCAAGGGGGGGGGTCGAGCAGTACTTC.

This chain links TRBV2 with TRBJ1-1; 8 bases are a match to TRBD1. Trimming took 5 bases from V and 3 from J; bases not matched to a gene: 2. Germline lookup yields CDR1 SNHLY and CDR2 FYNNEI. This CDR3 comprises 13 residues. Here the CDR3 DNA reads TGTGCCAGCAGTTACAGGGGGGACACTGAAGCTTTCTTT. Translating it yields CASSYRGDTEAFF.

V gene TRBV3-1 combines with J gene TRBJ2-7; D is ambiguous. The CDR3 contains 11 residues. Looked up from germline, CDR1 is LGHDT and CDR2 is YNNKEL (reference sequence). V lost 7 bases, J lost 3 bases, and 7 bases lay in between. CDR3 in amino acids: CASTSYYEQYF. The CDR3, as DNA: TGTGCCAGCACCAGCTACTACGAGCAGTACTTC.

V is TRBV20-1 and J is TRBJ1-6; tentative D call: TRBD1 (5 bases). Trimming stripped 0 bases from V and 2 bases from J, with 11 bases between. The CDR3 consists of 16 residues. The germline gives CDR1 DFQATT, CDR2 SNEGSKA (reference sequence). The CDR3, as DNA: TGCAGTGCTAGAGAGAAGGGGAACGCCTATAATTCACCCCTCCACTTT. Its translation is CSAREKGNAYNSPLHF.

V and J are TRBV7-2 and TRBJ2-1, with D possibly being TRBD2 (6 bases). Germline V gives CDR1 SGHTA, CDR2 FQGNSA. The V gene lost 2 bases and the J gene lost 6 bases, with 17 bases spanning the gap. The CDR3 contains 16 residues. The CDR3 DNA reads TGTGCCAGCAGCTTACCGGGACTCGTCGAATCCAATGAGCAGTTCTTC. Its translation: CASSLPGLVESNEQFF.

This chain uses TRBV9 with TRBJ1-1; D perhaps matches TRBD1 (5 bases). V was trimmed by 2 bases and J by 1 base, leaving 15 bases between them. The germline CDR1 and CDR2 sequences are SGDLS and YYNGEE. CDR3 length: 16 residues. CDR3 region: CASSVSIGGRNTEAFF. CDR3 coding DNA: TGTGCCAGCAGCGTCAGCATCGGGGGGAGGAACACTGAAGCTTTCTTT.

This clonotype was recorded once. This chain's CDR3 is CASSSSDRFGNEQFF. In nucleotides, the CDR3 is TGCGCCAGCAGCTCCTCAGACAGGTTTGGGAATGAGCAGTTCTTC. The chain employs TRBV5-1 and TRBJ2-1; possible D gene TRBD1, 6 bases. Deletions cut 3 bases from V and 7 bases from J, with 17 bases between. From germline, CDR1 is SGHRS and CDR2 YFSETQ. CDR3 length: 15 residues. Full variable domain (remainder filled in from reference TRBV5-1 and TRBJ2-1): KAGVTQTPRYLIKTRGQQVTLSCSPISGHRSVSWYQQTPGQGLQFLFEYFSETQRNKGNFPGRFSGRQFSNSRSEMNVSTLELGDSALYLCASSSSDRFGNEQFFGPGTRLTVL.

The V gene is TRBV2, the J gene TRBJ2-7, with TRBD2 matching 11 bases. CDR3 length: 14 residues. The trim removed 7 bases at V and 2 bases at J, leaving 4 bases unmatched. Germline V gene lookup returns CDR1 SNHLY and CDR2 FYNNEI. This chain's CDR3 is CASMGTSGAYEQYF. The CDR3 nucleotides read TGTGCCAGCATGGGGACTAGCGGAGCCTACGAGCAGTACTTC.

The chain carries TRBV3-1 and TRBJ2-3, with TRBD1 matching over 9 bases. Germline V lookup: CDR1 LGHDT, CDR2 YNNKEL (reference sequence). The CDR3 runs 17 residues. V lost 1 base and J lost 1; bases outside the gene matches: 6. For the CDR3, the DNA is TGTGCCAGCAGCCAAGGCCCCGGACAGGGGCGCACAGATACGCAGTATTTT. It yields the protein CASSQGPGQGRTDTQYF.

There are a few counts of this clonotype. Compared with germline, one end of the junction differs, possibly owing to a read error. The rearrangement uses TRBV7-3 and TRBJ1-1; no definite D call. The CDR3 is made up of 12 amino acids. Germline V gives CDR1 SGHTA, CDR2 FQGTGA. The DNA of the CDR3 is TGTGCCAGCAGCTTACTTAACCAGGAAGTTTTCTTT. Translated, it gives CASSLLNQEVFF.

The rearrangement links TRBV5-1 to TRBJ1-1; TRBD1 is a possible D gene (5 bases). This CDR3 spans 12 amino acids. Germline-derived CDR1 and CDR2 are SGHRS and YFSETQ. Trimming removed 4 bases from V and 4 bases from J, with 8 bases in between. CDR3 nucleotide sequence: TGCGCCAGCAGCGCCGACAGCACTGAAGCTTTCTTT. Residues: CASSADSTEAFF. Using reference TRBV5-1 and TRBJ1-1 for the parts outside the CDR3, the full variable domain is KAGVTQTPRYLIKTRGQQVTLSCSPISGHRSVSWYQQTPGQGLQFLFEYFSETQRNKGNFPGRFSGRQFSNSRSEMNVSTLELGDSALYLCASSADSTEAFFGQGTRLTVV.

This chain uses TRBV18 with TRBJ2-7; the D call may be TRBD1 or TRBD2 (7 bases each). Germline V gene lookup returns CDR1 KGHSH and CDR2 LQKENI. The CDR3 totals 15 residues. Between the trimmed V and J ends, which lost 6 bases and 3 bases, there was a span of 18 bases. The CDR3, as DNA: TGTGCCAGCTCCCCCTGGGAGGGGGCGTTCTACGAGCAGTACTTC. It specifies CASSPWEGAFYEQYF.

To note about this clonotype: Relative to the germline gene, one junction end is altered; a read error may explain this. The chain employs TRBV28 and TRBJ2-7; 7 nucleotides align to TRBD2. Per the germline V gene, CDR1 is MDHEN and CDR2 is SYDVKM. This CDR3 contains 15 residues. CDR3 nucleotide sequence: TGCGCCAGCAGTATTTCGGGAGGTCCCGCCTACGAGCAGTACTTC. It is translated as CASSISGGPAYEQYF.

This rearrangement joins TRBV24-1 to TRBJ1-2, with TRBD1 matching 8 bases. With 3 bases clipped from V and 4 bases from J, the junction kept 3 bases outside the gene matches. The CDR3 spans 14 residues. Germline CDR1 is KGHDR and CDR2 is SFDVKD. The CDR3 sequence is CATSDLDRVYGYTF. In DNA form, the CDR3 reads TGTGCCACCAGTGATCTGGACAGGGTCTATGGCTACACCTTC.

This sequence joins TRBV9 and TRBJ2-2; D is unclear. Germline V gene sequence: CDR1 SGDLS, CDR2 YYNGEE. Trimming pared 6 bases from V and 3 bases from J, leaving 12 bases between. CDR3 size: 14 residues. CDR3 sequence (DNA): TGTGCCAGCACCCGTAGGTGGGACACCGGGGAGCTGTTTTTT. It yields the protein CASTRRWDTGELFF.

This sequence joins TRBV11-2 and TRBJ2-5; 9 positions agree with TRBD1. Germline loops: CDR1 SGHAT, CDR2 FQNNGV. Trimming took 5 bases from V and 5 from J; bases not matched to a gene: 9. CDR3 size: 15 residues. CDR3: CASSQGGTGTETQYF. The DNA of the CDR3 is TGTGCCAGCAGCCAAGGTGGGACAGGGACTGAGACCCAGTACTTC.

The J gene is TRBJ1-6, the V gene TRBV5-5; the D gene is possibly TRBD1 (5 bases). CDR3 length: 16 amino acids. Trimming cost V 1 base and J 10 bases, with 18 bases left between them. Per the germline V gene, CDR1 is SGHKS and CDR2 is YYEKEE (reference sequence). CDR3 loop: CASSLLKGPVGSPLHF. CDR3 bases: TGTGCCAGCAGCTTGTTGAAGGGACCGGTCGGCTCACCCCTCCACTTT.

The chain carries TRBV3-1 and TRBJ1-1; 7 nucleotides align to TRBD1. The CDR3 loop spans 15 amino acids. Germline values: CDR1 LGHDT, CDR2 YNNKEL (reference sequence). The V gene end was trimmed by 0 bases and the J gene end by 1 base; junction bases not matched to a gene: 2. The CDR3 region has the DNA TGTGCCAGCAGCCAAGAAGGGGGCGCGAACACTGAAGCTTTCTTT. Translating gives CASSQEGGANTEAFF.

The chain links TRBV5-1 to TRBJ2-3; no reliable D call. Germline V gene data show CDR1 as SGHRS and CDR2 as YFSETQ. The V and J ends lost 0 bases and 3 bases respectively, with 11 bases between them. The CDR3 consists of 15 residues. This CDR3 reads CASSLEPLGTDTQYF. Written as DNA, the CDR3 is TGCGCCAGCAGCTTGGAACCTCTTGGGACAGATACGCAGTATTTT.